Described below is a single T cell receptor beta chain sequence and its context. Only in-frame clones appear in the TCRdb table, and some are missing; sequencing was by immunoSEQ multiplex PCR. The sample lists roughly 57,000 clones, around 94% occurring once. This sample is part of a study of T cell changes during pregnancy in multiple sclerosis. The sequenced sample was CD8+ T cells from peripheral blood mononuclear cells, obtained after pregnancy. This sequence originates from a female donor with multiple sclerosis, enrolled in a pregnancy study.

CDR3 loop: CASSFDGTSGSSYEQYF. CDR3 sequence (DNA): TGTGCCAGTAGTTTCGACGGGACTAGCGGGAGCTCCTACGAGCAGTACTTC. The gene calls are TRBV19 and TRBJ2-7; 14 positions agree with TRBD2. This CDR3 has 17 residues. V lost 5 bases, J lost 0 bases, and 6 bases stayed unmatched. Germline CDR1 reads LNHDA; CDR2 reads SQIVND (reference sequence).